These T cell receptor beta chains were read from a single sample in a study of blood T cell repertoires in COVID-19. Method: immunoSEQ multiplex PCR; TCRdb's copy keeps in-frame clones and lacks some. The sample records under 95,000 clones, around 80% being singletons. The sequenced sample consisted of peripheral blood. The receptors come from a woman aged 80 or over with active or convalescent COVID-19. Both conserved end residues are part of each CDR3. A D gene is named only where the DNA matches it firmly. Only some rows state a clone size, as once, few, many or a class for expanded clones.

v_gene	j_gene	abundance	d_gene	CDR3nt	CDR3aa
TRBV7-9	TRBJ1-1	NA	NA	TGTGCCAGCAGCTTAGTCACTTTGAAAGCTTTCTTT	CASSLVTLKAFF
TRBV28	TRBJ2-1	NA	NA	TGTGCCAGCAGCCGCTTGACAGACTCCTACAATGAGCAGTTCTTC	CASSRLTDSYNEQFF
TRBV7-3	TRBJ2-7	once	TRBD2	TGTGCCAGCATCGTTACTAGCGGGAGGGACGGAGGGGTCCACGAGCAGTACTTC	CASIVTSGRDGGVHEQYF
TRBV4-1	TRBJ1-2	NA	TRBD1	TGCGCCAGCAGCCATGGGACAGGGGGCCTCTATGGCTACACCTTC	CASSHGTGGLYGYTF
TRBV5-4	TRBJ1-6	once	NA	TGTGCCAGCAGCTTGGTTAGCGAGAGGGGGAGAGGCCTCCACTTT	CASSLVSERGRGLHF
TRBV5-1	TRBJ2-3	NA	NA	TGCGCCAGCAGCTTGGGGTACATGGATACGCAGTATTTT	CASSLGYMDTQYF
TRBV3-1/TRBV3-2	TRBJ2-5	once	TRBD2	TGTGCCAGCAGCCAACCCGGGACTAGTGCGGAGACCCAGTACTTC	CASSQPGTSAETQYF
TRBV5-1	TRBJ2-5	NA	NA	TGCGCCAGCAGCTCGGTAGGGACAAAAGAGACCCAGTACTTC	CASSSVGTKETQYF
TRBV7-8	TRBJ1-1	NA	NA	TGTGCCAGCAGCCTCTTCAGAGGGAACACTGAAGCTTTCTTT	CASSLFRGNTEAFF
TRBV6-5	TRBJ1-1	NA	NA	TGTGCCTGCGACTGGGGGGTGGAGAACACTGAAGCTTTCTTT	CACDWGVENTEAFF
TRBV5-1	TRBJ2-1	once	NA	TGCGCCAGCAGCTTCCCTCAGGGGGGCGTCTCCATCGGCGGGTACAATGAGCAGTTCTTC	CASSFPQGGVSIGGYNEQFF
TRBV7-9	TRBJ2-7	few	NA	TGTGCCAGCAGCTTGGCAGGTTTAGTTAACGAGCAGTACTTC	CASSLAGLVNEQYF
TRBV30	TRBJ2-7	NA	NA	TGTGCCTGGAGGAGGACTGTCTACGAGCAGTACTTC	CAWRRTVYEQYF
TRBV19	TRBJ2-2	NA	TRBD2	TGTGCCAGTAGTGAATGGACTAGCGGGAGTAGGTCCGGGGAGCTGTTTTTT	CASSEWTSGSRSGELFF
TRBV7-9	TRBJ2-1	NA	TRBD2	TGTGCCAGCAGCTTAAGTGGGGCTAGCGGGAGCGCTGAGCAGTTCTTC	CASSLSGASGSAEQFF
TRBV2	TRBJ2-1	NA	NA	TGTGCCAGCAAGGGGTCCTTTGCCTACAATGAGCAGTTCTTC	CASKGSFAYNEQFF
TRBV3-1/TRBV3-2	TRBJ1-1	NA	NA	TGTGCCAGCGGGGCGTTCATGAACACTGAAGCTTTCTTT	CASGAFMNTEAFF
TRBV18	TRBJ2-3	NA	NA	TGTGCCAGCTCCCCCAGGCAAGGGGCAGATACGCAGTATTTT	CASSPRQGADTQYF
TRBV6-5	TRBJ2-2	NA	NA	TGTGCCAGCAGGGATACAGGGAGCACCGGGGAGCTGTTTTTT	CASRDTGSTGELFF
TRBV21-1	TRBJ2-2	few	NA	TGTGCCAGCAGCAAAGCGCTGGGGGCGGGGGAATTGGAGCTGTTTTTT	CASSKALGAGELELFF
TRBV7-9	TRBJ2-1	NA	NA	TGTGCCAGCAGCCAGGCCTACAATGAGCAGTTCTTC	CASSQAYNEQFF
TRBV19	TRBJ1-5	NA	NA	TGTGCCAGTAGGTGGGACTTGGGGACCCATCAGCCCCAGCATTTT	CASRWDLGTHQPQHF
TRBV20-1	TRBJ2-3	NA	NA	TGCAGTGCTAGTCCCCCCCCTACTCGAAGCACAGATACGCAGTATTTT	CSASPPPTRSTDTQYF
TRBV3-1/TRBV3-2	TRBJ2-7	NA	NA	TGTGCCAGCAGCCAAGTGCCCGAAACGGGCGAGCAGTACTTC	CASSQVPETGEQYF
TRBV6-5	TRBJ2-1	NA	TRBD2	TGTGCCAGCAGTTACTGGGGGGGACGTCAGAATGAGCAGTTCTTC	CASSYWGGRQNEQFF
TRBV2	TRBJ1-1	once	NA	TGTGCCAGCTCAGGACAGTACATGAACACTGAAGCTTTCTTT	CASSGQYMNTEAFF
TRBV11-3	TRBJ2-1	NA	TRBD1	TGTGCCAGCAGCCCTCAGACAGGGATCAACAATGAGCAGTTCTTC	CASSPQTGINNEQFF
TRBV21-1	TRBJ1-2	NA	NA	TGTGCCAGCAGCAAAGCCCCGGGACAGGGCTTGAGGGGCTATGGCTACACCTTC	CASSKAPGQGLRGYGYTF
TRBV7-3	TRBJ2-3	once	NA	TGTGCCAGCAGCTTACGCGGGCAAAGCACAGATACGCAGTATTTT	CASSLRGQSTDTQYF
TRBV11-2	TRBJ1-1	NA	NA	TGTGCCAGCAGCTTCTCGGGTCTCGGATTGACTGAAGCTTTCTTT	CASSFSGLGLTEAFF
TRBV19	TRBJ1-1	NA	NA	TGTGCCAGTAAAGGGGAGGTTCAGGCTTTCTTT	CASKGEVQAFF
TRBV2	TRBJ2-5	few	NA	TGTGCCAGCGGTCAAATGCGCGCAGAGACCCAGTACTTC	CASGQMRAETQYF
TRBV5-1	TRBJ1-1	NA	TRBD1	TGCGCCAGCAGCCCAAACCGACAGGGATTCATGAACACTGAAGCTTTCTTT	CASSPNRQGFMNTEAFF
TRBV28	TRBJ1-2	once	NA	TGTGCCAGCAACGTGGGTAGGGAGTCAGGCTACACCTTC	CASNVGRESGYTF
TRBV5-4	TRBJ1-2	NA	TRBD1	TGTGCCAGCAGTCGCCACTCAGGGGGCCGCGGCTACACCTTC	CASSRHSGGRGYTF
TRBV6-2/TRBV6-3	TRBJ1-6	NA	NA	TGTGCCAGCAGTTACAGGGGTTATGGTAATTCACCCCTCCACTTT	CASSYRGYGNSPLHF
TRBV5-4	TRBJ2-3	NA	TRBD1	TGTGCCAGCAGCATAGACAGGGGTGGCACAGATACGCAGTATTTT	CASSIDRGGTDTQYF
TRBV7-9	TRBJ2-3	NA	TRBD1	TGTGCCAGCAGCCGCGGGACAGGGGAGTATTTT	CASSRGTGEYF
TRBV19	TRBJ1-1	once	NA	TGTGCCAGTAGTCCAGATACGAGGGCTGAAGCTTTCTTT	CASSPDTRAEAFF
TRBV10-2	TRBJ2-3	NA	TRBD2	TGCGCCAGCAAACGGACTAGCGGGGACACAGATACGCAGTATTTT	CASKRTSGDTDTQYF
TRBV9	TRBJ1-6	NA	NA	TGTGCCAGCAGCGTAGGACAGGCCCGCTATAATTCACCCCTCCACTTT	CASSVGQARYNSPLHF
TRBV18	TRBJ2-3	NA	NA	TGTGCCAGCTCACTAGGGGAGGCAGATACGCAGTATTTT	CASSLGEADTQYF
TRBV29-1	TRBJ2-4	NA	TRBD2	TGCAGCGTTGAAGATCACGCGGGGGGCGCGTCCAAAAACATTCAGTACTTC	CSVEDHAGGASKNIQYF
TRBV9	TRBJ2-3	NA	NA	TGTGCCAGCAGCGTAGGCGGGGGCGGGGCAGATACGCAGTATTTT	CASSVGGGGADTQYF
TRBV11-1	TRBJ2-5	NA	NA	TGTGCCAGCAGCCGCGGGGCGGGACCCCCAGAGACCCAGTACTTC	CASSRGAGPPETQYF
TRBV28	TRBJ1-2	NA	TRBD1	TGTGCCAGCAGTCCCCGAGACAGGGGGATCTATGGCTACACCTTC	CASSPRDRGIYGYTF
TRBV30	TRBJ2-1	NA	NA	TGTGCCTGGAGTAGTACTAGCCTCGGTGTGCAGTTCTTC	CAWSSTSLGVQFF
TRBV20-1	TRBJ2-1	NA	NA	TGCAGTGCGAGGGACAATGAGCAGTTCTTC	CSARDNEQFF
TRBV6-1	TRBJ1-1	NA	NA	TGTGCCAGCAGTGAAGTAATGGCAGGGTCGGACACTGAAGCTTTCTTT	CASSEVMAGSDTEAFF
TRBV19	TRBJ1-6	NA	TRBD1	TGTGCCAGTAGTATCAGGCAGGGGGCGTATAATTCACCCCTCCACTTT	CASSIRQGAYNSPLHF
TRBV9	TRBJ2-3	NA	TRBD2	TGTGCCAGCAGAGGCGGGGGAGATACGCAGTATTTT	CASRGGGDTQYF
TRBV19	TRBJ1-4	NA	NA	TGTGCCAGTAGTCTCTGGACCCGCGGGAATGAAAAACTGTTTTTT	CASSLWTRGNEKLFF
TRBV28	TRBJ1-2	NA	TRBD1	TGTGCCAGCAGTACTAGCCAGGGGGGACTCGTCTATGGCTACACCTTC	CASSTSQGGLVYGYTF
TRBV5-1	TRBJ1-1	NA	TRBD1	TGCGCCAGCAGCTTCCAGGGGGTGAGCACTGAAGCTTTCTTT	CASSFQGVSTEAFF
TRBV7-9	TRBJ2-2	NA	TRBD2	TGTGCCAGCAGCTTAGCGGGGGGGACCCGCGGGGAGCTGTTTTTT	CASSLAGGTRGELFF